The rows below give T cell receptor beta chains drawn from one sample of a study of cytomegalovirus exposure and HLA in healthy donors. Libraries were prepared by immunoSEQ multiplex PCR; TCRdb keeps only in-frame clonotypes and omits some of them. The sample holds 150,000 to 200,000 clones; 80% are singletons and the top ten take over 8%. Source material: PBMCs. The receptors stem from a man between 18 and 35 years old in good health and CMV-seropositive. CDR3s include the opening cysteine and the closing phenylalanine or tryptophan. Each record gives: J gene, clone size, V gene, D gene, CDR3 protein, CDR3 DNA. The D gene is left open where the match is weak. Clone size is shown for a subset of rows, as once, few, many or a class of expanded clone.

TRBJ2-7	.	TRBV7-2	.	CASSSYRGGPYEQYF	TGTGCCAGCAGCTCTTACAGGGGGGGTCCCTACGAGCAGTACTTC
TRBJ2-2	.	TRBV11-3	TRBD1	CASSLRPGQTTGELFF	TGTGCCAGCAGCTTACGTCCGGGACAGACCACCGGGGAGCTGTTTTTT
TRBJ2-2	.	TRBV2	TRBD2	CASSGLVGAGELFF	TGTGCCAGCAGCGGACTAGTGGGGGCCGGGGAGCTGTTTTTT
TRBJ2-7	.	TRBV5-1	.	CASSLRGVSYEQYF	TGCGCCAGCAGCTTGAGGGGCGTTAGCTACGAGCAGTACTTC
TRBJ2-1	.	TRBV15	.	CATSRDLPGSKGNEQFF	TGTGCCACCAGCAGAGATTTACCGGGCAGTAAGGGGAATGAGCAGTTCTTC
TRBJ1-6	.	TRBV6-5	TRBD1	CASSYSGQGDSPLHF	TGTGCCAGCAGTTACTCGGGACAGGGTGATTCACCCCTCCACTTT
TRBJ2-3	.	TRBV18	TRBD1	CASSWDRSADTQYF	TGTGCCAGCTCTTGGGACAGGTCCGCGGATACGCAGTATTTT
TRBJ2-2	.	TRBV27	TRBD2	CASSGIAGGLGELFF	TGTGCCAGCAGTGGAATAGCGGGAGGGTTGGGGGAGCTGTTTTTT
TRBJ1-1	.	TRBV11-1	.	CASEGHLNTEAFF	TGTGCCAGCGAAGGACATTTGAACACTGAAGCTTTCTTT
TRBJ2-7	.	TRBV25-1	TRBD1	CASSDDRDYEQYF	TGTGCCAGCAGTGATGACAGGGACTACGAGCAGTACTTC
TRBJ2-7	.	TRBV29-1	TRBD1	CSVLIGGRYEQYF	TGCAGCGTTTTGATAGGGGGCCGGTACGAGCAGTACTTC
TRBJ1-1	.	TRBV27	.	CASSGIPTMNTEAFF	TGTGCCAGTTCCGGGATTCCCACCATGAACACTGAAGCTTTCTTT
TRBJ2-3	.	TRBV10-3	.	CAISESGASTDTQYF	TGTGCCATCAGTGAGTCGGGGGCCAGCACAGATACGCAGTATTTT
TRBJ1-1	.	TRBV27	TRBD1	CASSLGTGGTEAFF	TGTGCCAGCAGTTTAGGTACAGGGGGCACTGAAGCTTTCTTT
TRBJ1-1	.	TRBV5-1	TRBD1	CASSPGTGGTNTEAFF	TGCGCCAGCAGCCCTGGGACAGGGGGCACGAACACTGAAGCTTTCTTT
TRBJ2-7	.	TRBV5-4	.	CASSWGNYEQYF	TGTGCCAGCAGCTGGGGCAACTACGAGCAGTACTTC
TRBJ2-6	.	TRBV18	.	CASSPQGGGSGANVLTF	TGTGCCAGCTCACCACAGGGAGGGGGCTCTGGGGCCAACGTCCTGACTTTC
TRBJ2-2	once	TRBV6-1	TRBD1	CASTGQGSRTGELFF	TGTGCCAGCACGGGACAGGGATCGCGGACCGGGGAGCTGTTTTTT
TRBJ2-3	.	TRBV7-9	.	CASSSKWLRDTQYF	TGTGCCAGCAGCTCCAAGTGGCTCAGAGATACGCAGTATTTT
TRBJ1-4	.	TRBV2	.	CASSRGLNEKLFF	TGTGCCAGCAGTCGAGGGCTTAATGAAAAACTGTTTTTT
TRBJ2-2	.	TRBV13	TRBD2	CASSFFYQESGSSSAGELFF	TGTGCCAGCAGCTTCTTTTATCAGGAGAGCGGGAGTAGTTCGGCCGGGGAGCTGTTTTTT
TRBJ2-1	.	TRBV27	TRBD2	CASSWTSGSPHNEQFF	TGTGCCAGCAGTTGGACTAGCGGGAGCCCCCACAATGAGCAGTTCTTC
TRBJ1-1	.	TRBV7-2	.	CASSLGAFTEAFF	TGTGCCAGCAGCTTAGGGGCCTTTACTGAAGCTTTCTTT
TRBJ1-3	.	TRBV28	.	CASIPREAGNTIYF	TGTGCCAGCATCCCCCGGGAGGCTGGAAACACCATATATTTT
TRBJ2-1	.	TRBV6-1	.	CASRPSSYNEQFF	TGTGCCAGCAGGCCCAGCTCCTACAATGAGCAGTTCTTC
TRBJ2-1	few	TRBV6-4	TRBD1	CASSHRGQGDNEQFF	TGTGCCAGCAGTCATCGTGGACAGGGGGACAATGAGCAGTTCTTC
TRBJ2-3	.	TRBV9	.	CASSVGGISTDTQYF	TGTGCCAGCAGCGTAGGCGGGATTAGCACAGATACGCAGTATTTT
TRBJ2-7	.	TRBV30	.	CAFKGAPVHEQYF	TGTGCCTTCAAAGGGGCCCCTGTCCACGAGCAGTACTTC
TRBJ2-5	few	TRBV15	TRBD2	CATSRSGRAFTETQYF	TGTGCCACCAGCCGTAGCGGGAGGGCCTTCACAGAGACCCAGTACTTC
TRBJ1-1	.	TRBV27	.	CASSLSGGSEAFF	TGTGCCAGCAGTCTCTCGGGGGGCTCTGAAGCTTTCTTT
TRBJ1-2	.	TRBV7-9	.	CASSLGPRVDGYTF	TGTGCCAGCAGCTTAGGTCCCAGGGTGGATGGCTACACCTTC